One and the same sample provided the 3 T cell receptor beta chains below, sequenced in a study of blood T cell repertoires in COVID-19. Measured with immunoSEQ multiplex PCR; TCRdb has only the in-frame clones, and not every one. The sample holds around 140,000 clones, around 84% seen once. Material for sequencing was peripheral blood. The origin of the receptors is a young man with COVID-19, enrolled during active disease.

This rearrangement joins TRBV10-3 to TRBJ1-2; D gene unclear. Trimming took off 0 bases at V and 5 bases at J, with 16 bases between the two ends. The CDR3 totals 16 residues. Per germline, CDR1 ENHRY and CDR2 SYGVKD. DNA for the CDR3: TGTGCCATCAGTGAGTCCGGCAGGTCCATTCTATATGGCTACACCTTC. This translates into CAISESGRSILYGYTF.

The chain's CDR3 is CSVEQTGEGNTEAFF. In DNA, the CDR3 is TGCAGCGTTGAACAGACAGGGGAGGGGAACACTGAAGCTTTCTTT. The chain combines TRBV29-1 with TRBJ1-1, with 8 nucleotides matching TRBD1. The V and J ends lost 2 bases and 1 base, in that order; junction bases with no gene match: 6. CDR1 is SQVTM, CDR2 ANQGSEA, per germline. CDR3 length equals 15 residues.

This clone was recorded a few times. The rearrangement joins TRBV3-1 (or the pseudogene TRBV3-2) to TRBJ1-6, with 8 nucleotides matching TRBD1. The CDR3 consists of 15 residues. V dropped 2 bases and J dropped 7; count of bases not matched to a gene: 4. Germline-derived CDR1 and CDR2 are LGHDT and YNNKEL (reference sequence). CDR3 sequence reads: CASSQWTGSNSPLHF. CDR3 DNA sequence: TGTGCCAGCAGCCAATGGACAGGGTCAAATTCACCCCTCCACTTT.